Listed here are 18 T cell receptor beta chains from one sample, sequenced in a study of Graves' ophthalmopathy and Graves' hyperthyroidism. RNA transcripts were the source from which TCR beta CDR3 regions were amplified. The first round was an RT-PCR with HTBI primers, and the second round was a multiplex PCR. Each CDR3 protein gets one entry after TCRdb re-called the multiplex PCR reads with MiXCR. The table lists 450,000 or so distinct CDR3 sequences, approximately 15% of them singletons. Material for sequencing was blood. All receptors derive from a woman aged 30 to 39 with Graves' ophthalmopathy.

This chain links TRBV13 with TRBJ2-5; TRBD2 matches at 13 bases. Germline loops: CDR1 PRHDT, CDR2 FYEKMQ (reference sequence). Unmatched junction bases numbered 12, after V lost 0 bases and J lost 5 bases. The CDR3 spans 19 residues. CDR3 nucleotide sequence: TGTGCCAGCAGCTTAGGCCCGGGACTAGCGGGACCAGCGGGTGAGACCCAGTACTTC. Amino acid sequence: CASSLGPGLAGPAGETQYF.

This clonotype was observed a handful of times. This chain links TRBV30 with TRBJ1-1, with D possibly matching TRBD1 (5 bases). V was trimmed by 0 bases and J by 4 bases, leaving 12 bases between them. Germline V CDR1 and CDR2: GTSNPN, SVGIG (reference sequence). CDR3 length: 14 amino acids. The CDR3: CAWSVAGGGTEAFF. CDR3 nucleotides: TGTGCCTGGAGTGTTGCCGGGGGTGGCACTGAAGCTTTCTTT. The variable domain in full, with the rest retrieved from reference TRBV30 and TRBJ1-1, is SQTIHQWPATLVQPVGSPLSLECTVEGTSNPNLYWYRQAAGRGLQLLFYSVGIGQISSEVPQNLSASRPQDRQFILSSKKLLLSDSGFYLCAWSVAGGGTEAFFGQGTRLTVV.

This clonotype has ten or more counts. This sequence joins TRBV14 and TRBJ1-1; the D gene is possibly TRBD1 (5 bases). This CDR3 comprises 14 residues. Germline V gene lookup returns CDR1 SGHDN and CDR2 FVKESK. With 4 bases removed from V and 8 bases from J, the gap between germline ends came to 17 bases. The CDR3 sequence: CASSLGLFASEAFF. The CDR3 bases are TGTGCCAGCAGCCTGGGACTATTCGCTTCAGAAGCTTTCTTT. The whole variable domain, filled in from reference TRBV14 and TRBJ1-1, reads EAGVTQFPSHSVIEKGQTVTLRCDPISGHDNLYWYRRVMGKEIKFLLHFVKESKQDESGMPNNRFLAERTGGTYSTLKVQPAELEDSGVYFCASSLGLFASEAFFGQGTRLTVV.

In its sample, this clonotype was seen many times. The chain links TRBV12-3 or TRBV12-4 to TRBJ1-1; no definite D call. The CDR3 has 13 amino acids. V dropped 4 bases and J dropped 5 bases, with 11 bases sitting between them. The CDR3 reads CASSSSEGTEAFF. CDR3 bases: TGTGCCAGCAGTTCTAGTGAGGGAACTGAAGCTTTCTTT.

At least ten counts were recorded for this clonotype. The chain is built from TRBV6-1 and TRBJ1-1; D is undetermined. The CDR3 extends over 11 amino acids. The germline V gene encodes CDR1 MNHNS and CDR2 SASEGT. V lost 4 bases, J lost 4 bases, and 4 bases lay in between. The chain's CDR3 is CASSGVTEAFF. The CDR3 DNA is TGTGCCAGCAGTGGGGTCACTGAAGCTTTCTTT.

This clonotype has at least ten counts. This chain connects TRBV15 to TRBJ2-4, with D possibly TRBD1 on 6 matching bases. Germline V lookup: CDR1 LNHNV, CDR2 YYDKDF (reference sequence). This CDR3 is built from 14 residues. V lost 0 bases, J lost 7 bases, and 10 bases lay in between. In DNA, the CDR3 is TGTGCCACCAGCAGAGAACAGGGCCCCAACATTCAGTACTTC. Protein sequence: CATSREQGPNIQYF. Filled out from reference TRBV15 and TRBJ2-4, the complete variable domain reads DAMVIQNPRYQVTQFGKPVTLSCSQTLNHNVMYWYQQKSSQAPKLLFHYYDKDFNNEADTPDNFQSRRPNTSFCFLDIRSPGLGDTAMYLCATSREQGPNIQYFGAGTRLSVL.

The sample holds many counts of this clonotype. CDR3 DNA sequence: TGTGCCACCAGCAGAGATGAATCATACAGCATTGGCGAGCAGTACTTC. This codes for CATSRDESYSIGEQYF. The V call is TRBV15, the J call TRBJ2-7; no firm D call. CDR1 is LNHNV, CDR2 YYDKDF, per germline (reference sequence). The V and J ends lost 0 bases and 6 bases respectively, with 18 bases between them. CDR3 length equals 16 residues.

This clonotype has just a few counts. This chain connects TRBV4-1 to TRBJ1-2; weak D call: TRBD1 (6 bases). The length of the CDR3 is 13 residues. Deletions cut 0 bases from V and 5 bases from J, with 7 bases between. CDR1 is MGHRA, CDR2 YSYEKL, per germline. The CDR3 reads CASSQEQGYGYTF. The CDR3 DNA reads TGCGCCAGCAGCCAAGAGCAGGGGTATGGCTACACCTTC.

The chain carries TRBV4-1 and TRBJ1-2; the D gene is possibly TRBD1 (6 bases). Trimming pared 2 bases from V and 4 bases from J, leaving 17 bases between. The germline V gene has CDR1 MGHRA and CDR2 YSYEKL. The CDR3 totals 16 residues. The CDR3 spells CASSQPPWGQIYGYTF. Here the CDR3 DNA reads TGCGCCAGCAGCCAACCGCCTTGGGGACAAATCTATGGCTACACCTTC.

This clonotype was seen many times. This chain uses TRBV6-5 with TRBJ1-3; D is uncertain. The CDR3 loop spans 14 amino acids. The ends were cut back, 4 bases at V and 4 bases at J, with 11 bases in the middle. Germline V gives CDR1 MNHEY, CDR2 SVGAGI. CDR3 in DNA: TGTGCCAGCAGTTTCGCAGAGGGAGGAAACACCATATATTTT. It translates to CASSFAEGGNTIYF.

Of note for this clonotype: One junction end does not reproduce the germline sequence, and a read error may be involved. The V call is TRBV7-4, the J call TRBJ1-3; D call uncertain. The CDR3 covers 16 residues. Germline V CDR1 and CDR2: SGHVT, SQSDAQ. CDR3 nucleotide sequence: TGTGTCAGCAGCCCCCGGACGGAAAACTCTGGAAACACCATATATTTT. Translated, it gives CVSSPRTENSGNTIYF.

The sample holds many counts of this clonotype. J is TRBJ1-2 and V is TRBV20-1; tentatively, D is TRBD1 (5 bases). The germline CDR1 and CDR2 sequences are DFQATT and SNEGSKA (reference sequence). V gave up 4 bases and J gave up 4 bases, with 16 bases separating them. The CDR3 spans 14 residues. This CDR3 is CSANPQGFFYGYTF. DNA for the CDR3: TGCAGTGCTAATCCTCAGGGCTTTTTCTATGGCTACACCTTC.

V and J are TRBV6-1 and TRBJ1-1; no definite D call. Germline loops: CDR1 MNHNS, CDR2 SASEGT. The CDR3 length is 11 residues. The V gene lost 7 bases and the J gene lost 3 bases, with 6 bases spanning the gap. Here the CDR3 reads CASTDYTEAFF. In nucleotides, the CDR3 is TGTGCCAGCACTGATTACACTGAAGCTTTCTTT.

This clonotype was recorded many times. The CDR3 DNA follows: TGTGCCAGCACCGGTCCGGACTTCTATGGCTACACCTTC. It specifies CASTGPDFYGYTF. The chain is built from TRBV6-5 and TRBJ1-2; no clear D. The V gene lost 7 bases and the J gene lost 4 bases, with 13 bases spanning the gap. This CDR3 comprises 13 residues. Germline CDR1 reads MNHEY; CDR2 reads SVGAGI.

This clonotype was seen repeatedly, ten times or more. The chain combines TRBV6-5 with TRBJ2-7; no clear D. This CDR3 region has 15 residues. Trimming left V 0 bases short and J 6 bases short, with 15 bases between. CDR1 and CDR2 (germline): MNHEY, SVGAGI. The CDR3 spells CASSYSIQGFGEQYF. The CDR3 DNA sequence: TGTGCCAGCAGTTACTCGATCCAAGGGTTTGGCGAGCAGTACTTC.

This clonotype was counted only a few times. The chain employs TRBV9 and TRBJ2-7; 10 bases match TRBD2. CDR1 SGDLS and CDR2 YYNGEE come from the germline V gene. This CDR3 is 15 amino acids long. Trimming removed 4 bases from V and 0 bases from J; junction bases left unmatched: 4. The CDR3 sequence: CASSQGTSASYEQYF. The CDR3 DNA reads as TGTGCCAGCAGCCAAGGGACTAGCGCCTCCTACGAGCAGTACTTC.

In its sample, this clonotype was seen many times. This sequence joins TRBV27 and TRBJ2-7; D is undetermined. The V and J ends lost 2 bases and 0 bases respectively, with 11 bases between them. Germline CDR1 is MNHEY and CDR2 is SMNVEV (reference sequence). The CDR3 extends over 15 amino acids. The CDR3 region has the DNA TGTGCCAGCAGTTTAAAGTCGGCGGCCTCCTACGAGCAGTACTTC. Encoded protein: CASSLKSAASYEQYF.

This clonotype was seen many times. The gene calls are TRBV4-2 and TRBJ2-7; possibly TRBD1 for D (8 bases). Germline CDR1 reads LGHNA; CDR2 reads YNFKEQ. The CDR3 sequence is 15 residues long. V was clipped by 1 base and J by 3 bases, with 13 bases between them. The CDR3 protein is CASSQGTGTIYEQYF. For the CDR3, the DNA is TGTGCCAGCAGCCAAGGGACAGGGACTATCTACGAGCAGTACTTC.